This T cell receptor (beta chain) was captured in a study of cytomegalovirus exposure and HLA in healthy donors. The primer mix had 60 Vbeta and 13 Jbeta primers. The method was immunoSEQ multiplex PCR; TCRdb's version includes in-frame clones alone and lacks a portion of them. The data hold more than 90,000 clones, with approximately 69% observed a single time. The CDR3 spans 11 residues. Trimming removed 6 bases at V and 3 bases at J, with 6 bases between. Germline V CDR1 and CDR2: SGHNT, YYREEE (reference sequence). The TCR originated in a woman between 50 and 59 years old in good health and CMV-seropositive. The sequenced material came from PBMCs. The genes are TRBV5-4 and TRBJ1-1, with D hard to call. The CDR3 is CASIFDTEAFF. The DNA for the CDR3 is TGTGCCAGCATTTTCGACACTGAAGCTTTCTTT. Using reference TRBV5-4 and TRBJ1-1 for the parts outside the CDR3, the full variable domain is ETGVTQSPTHLIKTRGQQVTLRCSSQSGHNTVSWYQQALGQGPQFIFQYYREEENGRGNFPPRFSGLQFPNYSSELNVNALELDDSALYLCASIFDTEAFFGQGTRLTVV.